This T cell receptor (beta chain) was profiled in a study of T cell responses to AZD1222 COVID-19 vaccine. Turning to the study itself: Analysis merged second doses at about 4 or about 12 weeks.

Method: immunoSEQ multiplex PCR; TCRdb's copy keeps in-frame clones and lacks some. The sample consists of 50,000 to 55,000 clones, 84% of them appearing once. This clone turned up a few times. What it recognizes is unknown. The CDR3 contains 17 residues. V was pared by 5 bases and J by 1 base, with 8 bases of the junction left unmatched. Germline V gives CDR1 MNHNY, CDR2 SVGAGI (reference sequence). Study results and limitations: The donors showed a predominance of white British ancestry and of females, with possible underestimation of clonal diversity. Spike regions recognized by vaccine-associated CD4 TCRs spanned the protein, led by 160-218 and 743-854. Just 5 to 7 people given AZD1222 tested seropositive at baseline.

The clonotype was recovered from an adult in good health. V is TRBV6-6 and J is TRBJ2-7; 13 bases match TRBD2. Sequencing used peripheral blood, obtained on day 0 of AZD1222 vaccination. The CDR3 sequence: CASSPGLAGRRSYEQYF. CDR3 DNA: TGTGCCAGCAGTCCGGGACTAGCGGGACGAAGATCCTACGAGCAGTACTTC.